Detailed here is one T cell receptor beta chain. The specificity of this receptor is unknown. Per-base quality was not reported, and no clone a single base away is much larger than it. Ficoll-Paque density gradient centrifugation was used to isolate PBMCs. The data are from a study of T-cell memory formation after mild COVID-19 (dated by TCRdb to about 2021). Regarding the research as a whole: TCR sequence clusters from the two donors were found to be largely donor specific. Longitudinal TCRalpha and TCRbeta repertoire sequencing tracked T-cell clones expanding and contracting after mild COVID-19 in a couple of donors. The cohort was made up of two young adult volunteers, one female and one male, who were previously healthy. The paper as a whole reports these results and caveats: Only a couple of mild cases were covered in the study, and larger cohorts including severe cases with pre-infection samples were considered necessary. SARS-CoV-2 specificity of the second-wave clones peaking on day 37 was not confirmed. Clones contracting from day 15 to 85 had balanced CD4/CD8 phenotypes, while a second wave expanding from day 15 to 37 was biased towards CD4+. Contracting CD4+ clones appeared mostly in the CM and EM memory subsets, whereas CD8+ clones were enriched in EMRA. Some responding clones were detected in pre-infection memory, suggesting pre-existing cross-reactive memory T cells joined the SARS-CoV-2 response.

These reads were obtained on an Illumina NovaSeq 6000. TCRalpha and TCRbeta cDNA libraries were constructed by 5'RACE with constant-segment primers, with sample barcodes and unique molecular identifiers being introduced. RNA was extracted from every sample with Trizol reagent. The libraries were amplified in two PCR steps, and the second step added a second sample barcode and Illumina TruSeq adapters. The libraries were sequenced on an Illumina NovaSeq using 2 x 150 bp paired-end reads. For the original study's pipeline: The reads were demultiplexed and collapsed into UMI-guided consensus sequences using migec v1.2.7. Using mixcr v2.1.11, UMI consensuses were aligned to TRA and TRB V and J templates and then assembled into clonotypes. A clonotype was counted as expanded or contracted only when both edgeR and NoisET called the clonotype significant, with the noise models trained on biological replicates. edgeR calls used a false discovery rate-adjusted p below 0.01 and a log2 fold-change threshold of 1. As an exploratory analysis of dynamics, max-normalized trajectories of the 1000 most abundant clonotypes were examined with PCA combined with hierarchical clustering. Separately sequenced CD4+ and CD8+ repertoires were used to assign a CD4 or CD8 phenotype to each responding clone. TCRdb applied fastp at Q25 and MiXCR to the public reads, then kept only in-frame beta chains. Rows with a matching CDR3 protein are joined into one entry that keeps the most common DNA and genes. The V and J calls here are based on TCRdb, not the publication. For this sample the table gives roughly 200,000 distinct CDR3 sequences, of which roughly 17% were detected only once. The ten top clones hold 2% to 2.5% of the sample.

This receptor was identified in an adult woman who had mild COVID-19 (a few samples of this study predate the infection). The sample titles of this study are shuffled in the database, so cell type and time point are left out; the donor was told from shared clones. The sequenced sample was PBMCs or a T cell subset sorted from them (not recorded which).

The nucleotides are TGCAGCGTTGAAGGACTAGCGGGGGCCACCTACGAGCAGTACTTC. Translated, it gives CSVEGLAGATYEQYF. The chain was built from TRBV29-1 and TRBJ2-7; 12 nucleotides in the junction match TRBD2. Trimming leaves V shorter by 1 base and J shorter by 2 bases, with the junction holding 3 bases beyond the gene matches. The CDR3 starts with the cysteine, ends with the phenylalanine, and has 15 residues. Solely the CDR3 DNA is kept, with 45 bases framed from the first base. Based on the germline V gene, the CDR1 and CDR2 sequences are SQVTM and ANQGSEA.